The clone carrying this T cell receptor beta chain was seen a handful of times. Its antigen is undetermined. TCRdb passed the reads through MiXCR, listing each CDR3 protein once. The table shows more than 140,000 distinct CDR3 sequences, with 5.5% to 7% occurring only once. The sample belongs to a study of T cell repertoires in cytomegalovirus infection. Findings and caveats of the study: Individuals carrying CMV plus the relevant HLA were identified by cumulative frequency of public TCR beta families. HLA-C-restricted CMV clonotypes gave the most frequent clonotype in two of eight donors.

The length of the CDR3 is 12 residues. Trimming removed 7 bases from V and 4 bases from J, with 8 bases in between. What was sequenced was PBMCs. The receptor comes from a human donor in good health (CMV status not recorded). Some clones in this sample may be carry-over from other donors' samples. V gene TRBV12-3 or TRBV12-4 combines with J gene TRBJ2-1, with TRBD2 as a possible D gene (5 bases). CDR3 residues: CASKTGYNEQFF. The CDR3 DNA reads TGTGCCAGCAAGACGGGGTACAATGAGCAGTTCTTC.